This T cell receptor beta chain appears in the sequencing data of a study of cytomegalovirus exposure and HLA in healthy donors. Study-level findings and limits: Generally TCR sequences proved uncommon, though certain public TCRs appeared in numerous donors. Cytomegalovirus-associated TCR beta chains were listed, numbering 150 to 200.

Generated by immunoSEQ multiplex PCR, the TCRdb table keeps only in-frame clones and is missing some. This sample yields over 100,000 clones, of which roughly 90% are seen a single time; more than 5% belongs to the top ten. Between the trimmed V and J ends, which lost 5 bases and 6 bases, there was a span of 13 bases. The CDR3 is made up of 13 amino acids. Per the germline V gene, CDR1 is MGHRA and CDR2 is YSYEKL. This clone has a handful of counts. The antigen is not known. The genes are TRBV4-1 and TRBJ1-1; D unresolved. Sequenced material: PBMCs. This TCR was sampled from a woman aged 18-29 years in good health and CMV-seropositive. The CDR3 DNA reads TGCGCCAGCAGCATGAGGGAATCGGCTGAAGCTTTCTTT. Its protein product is CASSMRESAEAFF.